These 6 T cell receptor beta chains were sequenced from one sample in a study of vaccination effects on CD4 cells after COVID-19. The method was immunoSEQ multiplex PCR; TCRdb's version includes in-frame clones alone and lacks a portion of them. The repertoire holds tens of thousands of clones, approximately 68% seen once, with about 8.7% in the top ten. These receptors are not linked to any known antigen. Expansion with viral peptide pools was applied to antigen-specific CD4+ T cells by the ViraFEST assay prior to sequencing. Culture lasted about ten days before CD4+ T cell isolation. Two doses of either BNT162b2 or mRNA-1273 were given to each participant. The sequences come from CD4+ T cells from PBMCs cultured with SARS-CoV-2 spike peptides, collected after COVID-19 vaccination. These receptors originate from a human donor who received a COVID-19 vaccine.

By frequency in the sample, this clone is medium-sized. The chain joins TRBV11-2 to TRBJ1-3, with 7 bases identical to TRBD1. The V and J ends lost 5 bases and 4 bases, in that order; junction bases with no gene match: 11. The CDR3 runs to 16 residues. CDR1 and CDR2 (germline): SGHAT, FQNNGV. The CDR3 sequence: CASSGGQVLHGNTIYF. As DNA, the CDR3 is TGTGCCAGCAGCGGAGGACAGGTGTTACACGGAAACACCATATATTTT.

The CDR3 loop is CASSSTRGETIQETQYF. The DNA for the CDR3 is TGTGCCAGCAGCTCAACACGCGGGGAGACTATCCAAGAGACCCAGTACTTC. This chain links TRBV7-2 with TRBJ2-5, with D perhaps TRBD2 (6 bases). CDR1 and CDR2 (germline): SGHTA, FQGNSA. The CDR3 sequence is 17 residues long. V lost 4 bases and J lost 1, with 19 bases in between.

This clone was detected only a few times. This chain joins TRBV18 and TRBJ1-4; a possible D gene is TRBD1 (6 bases). V was shortened by 3 bases and J by 5 bases, with 13 bases between the two germline ends. Germline CDR1 KGHSH, CDR2 LQKENI. The CDR3 is 15 residues long. The CDR3 reads CASSPQSTGNEKLFF. The CDR3 DNA follows: TGTGCCAGCTCACCTCAATCTACAGGGAATGAAAAACTGTTTTTT. Supplemented by reference TRBV18 and TRBJ1-4, the full variable domain reads NAGVMQNPRHLVRRRGQEARLRCSPMKGHSHVYWYRQLPEEGLKFMVYLQKENIIDESGMPKERFSAEFPKEGPSILRIQQVVRGDSAAYFCASSPQSTGNEKLFFGSGTQLSVL.

This rearrangement joins TRBV3-1 (or the pseudogene TRBV3-2) to TRBJ2-5, with 8 positions matching TRBD2. This CDR3 region has 16 residues. The V gene's germline CDR1 is LGHDT and CDR2 YNNKEL (reference sequence). V shed 4 bases and J 2 bases; nucleotides not matched to a gene: 9. The CDR3 loop reads CASSLRKLAGQETQYF. For the CDR3, the DNA is TGTGCCAGCAGCCTCCGGAAGCTAGCGGGTCAAGAGACCCAGTACTTC.

This rearrangement joins TRBV7-2 to TRBJ1-4; TRBD1 might be the D (6 bases). Germline loops: CDR1 SGHTA, CDR2 FQGNSA. Trimming removed 1 base from V and 0 bases from J, with 15 bases in between. This CDR3 is built from 18 residues. The CDR3 sequence: CASSLVGAAVTTNEKLFF. As DNA, the CDR3 is TGTGCCAGCAGCTTAGTGGGGGCAGCGGTCACAACTAATGAAAAACTGTTTTTT.

The chain couples TRBV10-3 to TRBJ1-5; D not certain. With 1 base removed from V and 3 bases from J, the gap between germline ends came to 22 bases. The CDR3 loop spans 19 amino acids. The germline V gene has CDR1 ENHRY and CDR2 SYGVKD. The CDR3 bases are TGTGCCATCAGTGAGTTCGGGGTCACTACCTCTAGTCCCAATCAGCCCCAGCATTTT. Translation: CAISEFGVTTSSPNQPQHF.